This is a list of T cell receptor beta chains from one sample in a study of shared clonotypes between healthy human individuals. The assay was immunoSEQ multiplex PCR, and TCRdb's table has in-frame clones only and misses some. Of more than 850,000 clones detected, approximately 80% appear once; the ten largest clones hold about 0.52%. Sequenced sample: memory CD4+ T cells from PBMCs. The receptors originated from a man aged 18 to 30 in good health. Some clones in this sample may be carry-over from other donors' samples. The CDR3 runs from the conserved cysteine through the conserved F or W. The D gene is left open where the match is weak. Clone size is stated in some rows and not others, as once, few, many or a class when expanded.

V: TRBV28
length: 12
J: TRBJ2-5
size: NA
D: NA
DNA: TGTGCCAGCAGTCGTTATTTGGGGACCCAGTACTTC
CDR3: CASSRYLGTQYF

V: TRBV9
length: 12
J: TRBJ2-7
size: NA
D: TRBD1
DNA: TGTGCCAGCAGCGCGGACAGGGACGAGCAGTACTTC
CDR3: CASSADRDEQYF

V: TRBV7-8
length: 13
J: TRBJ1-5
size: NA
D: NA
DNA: TGTGCCAGCAGCTCTTATACTGAGCAGCCCCAGCATTTT
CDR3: CASSSYTEQPQHF

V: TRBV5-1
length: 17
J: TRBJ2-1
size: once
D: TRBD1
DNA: TGCGCCAGCAGCTTGTTGTGGATGGGACAGGGATACAATGAGCAGTTCTTC
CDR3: CASSLLWMGQGYNEQFF

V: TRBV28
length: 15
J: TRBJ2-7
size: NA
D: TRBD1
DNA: TGTGCCAGCAGAACCACGGGACAGGGGGCGCACGAGCAGTACTTC
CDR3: CASRTTGQGAHEQYF

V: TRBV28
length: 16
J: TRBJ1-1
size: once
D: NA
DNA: TGTGCCAGCACCCCCCCCGGCAGCCGAGTCATAGCTGAAGCTTTCTTT
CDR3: CASTPPGSRVIAEAFF

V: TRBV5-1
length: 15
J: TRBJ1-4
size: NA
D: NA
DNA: TGCGCCAGCAGCTTGGGGGGATCAACTAATGAAAAACTGTTTTTT
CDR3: CASSLGGSTNEKLFF

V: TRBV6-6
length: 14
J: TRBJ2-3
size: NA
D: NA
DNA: TGTGCCAGCAGCACTAACTCTGGGACAGATACGCAGTATTTT
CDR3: CASSTNSGTDTQYF

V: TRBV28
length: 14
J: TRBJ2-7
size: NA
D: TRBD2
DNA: TGTGCCAGCCTAGCGGGGACACACTCCTACGAGCAGTACTTC
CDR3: CASLAGTHSYEQYF

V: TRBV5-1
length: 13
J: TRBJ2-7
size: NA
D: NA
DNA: TGCGCCAGCAGCACTGGTGGCTCCTACGAGCAGTACTTC
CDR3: CASSTGGSYEQYF

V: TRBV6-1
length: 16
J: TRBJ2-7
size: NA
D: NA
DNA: TGTGCCAGCAGTGAAGCTGTCTTTCCAGGGAGGACCGAGCAGTACTTC
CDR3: CASSEAVFPGRTEQYF

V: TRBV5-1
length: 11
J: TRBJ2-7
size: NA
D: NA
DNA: TGCGCCAGCAGCCGAGACTACGAGCAGTACTTC
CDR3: CASSRDYEQYF

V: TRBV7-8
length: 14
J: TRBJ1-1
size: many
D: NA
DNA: TGTGCCAGCAGCTTTACAGGGTGGGGCACTGAAGCTTTCTTT
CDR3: CASSFTGWGTEAFF

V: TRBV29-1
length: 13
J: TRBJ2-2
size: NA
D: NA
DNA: TGCAGCGTTGGATTCCCTGGGAACGGGGAGCTGTTTTTT
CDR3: CSVGFPGNGELFF

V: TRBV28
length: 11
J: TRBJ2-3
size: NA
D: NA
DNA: TGTGCCAGCAGTTCCACAGATACGCAGTATTTT
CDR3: CASSSTDTQYF

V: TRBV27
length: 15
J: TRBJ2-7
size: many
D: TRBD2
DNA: TGTGCCAGCAGTTTTGTGGGCGGGGGGGGCTACGAGCAGTACTTC
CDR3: CASSFVGGGGYEQYF

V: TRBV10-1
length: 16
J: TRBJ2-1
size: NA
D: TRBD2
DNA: TGCGCCAGCAGTGATCTTCTAGCGGCCCCTTACAATGAGCAGTTCTTC
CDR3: CASSDLLAAPYNEQFF

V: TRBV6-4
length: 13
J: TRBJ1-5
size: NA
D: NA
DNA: TGTGCCAGCAGTGACGGACAGCATCAGCCCCAGCATTTT
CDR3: CASSDGQHQPQHF

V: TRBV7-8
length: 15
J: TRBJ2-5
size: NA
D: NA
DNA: TGTGCCAGCAGCTTACCGCCGGGATCCCCAGAGACCCAGTACTTC
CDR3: CASSLPPGSPETQYF

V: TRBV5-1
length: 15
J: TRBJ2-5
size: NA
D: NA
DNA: TGCGCCAGCACCGCAACGACGGCAGGGGAAGAGACCCAGTACTTC
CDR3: CASTATTAGEETQYF

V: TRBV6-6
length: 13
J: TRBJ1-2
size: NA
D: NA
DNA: TGTGCCCTCCGAGGGGCGGCGGACTATGGCTACACCTTC
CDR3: CALRGAADYGYTF

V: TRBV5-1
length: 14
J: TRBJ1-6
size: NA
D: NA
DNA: TGCGCCAGCAGCCAACAGGGAGGGGATTCACCCCTCCACTTT
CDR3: CASSQQGGDSPLHF